The rows below give T cell receptor beta chains drawn from one sample of a study of CD8+CD57+ T cells in acquired aplastic anemia. One entry per CDR3 protein results from TCRdb running MiXCR on the reads. The repertoire holds some 280,000 distinct CDR3 sequences, with 55% to 60% as singletons. The material sequenced was sorted CD4+, CD8+, or CD8+CD57+ T cells (not recorded which) from PBMCs. The receptors were sampled from a human donor with severe aplastic anemia or a healthy control (not recorded which). The CDR3 runs from the conserved cysteine through the conserved F or W. A D gene is named only where the DNA matches it firmly. Rows give clone size only sometimes, using once, few, many, or a class for an expanded clone.

. many TRBJ2-1 TRBV9 CASSVGTSRNEQFF TGTGCCAGCAGCGTAGGGACATCAAGAAATGAGCAGTTCTTC
. few TRBJ2-1 TRBV7-3 CASSVDFSSSYNEQFF TGTGCCAGCAGCGTCGACTTCTCGAGCTCCTACAATGAGCAGTTCTTC
. once TRBJ2-5 TRBV7-2 CASSLIGGTATPETQYF TGTGCCAGCAGCTTGATTGGGGGGACAGCGACACCGGAGACCCAGTACTTC
TRBD1 . TRBJ1-2 TRBV5-1 CASSLPDRGYGYTF TGCGCCAGCAGCTTACCGGACAGGGGCTATGGCTACACCTTC
. many TRBJ2-7 TRBV5-1 CASSLSWDSVYEQYF TGCGCCAGCAGCTTGAGTTGGGACTCGGTCTACGAGCAGTACTTC
TRBD2 . TRBJ2-7 TRBV2 CASSESTSGSWTYEQYF TGTGCCAGCAGTGAGAGCACTAGCGGGAGTTGGACCTACGAGCAGTACTTC
. . TRBJ2-7 TRBV20-1 CSARVGRNLYEQYF TGCAGTGCTAGAGTTGGCAGGAACCTCTACGAGCAGTACTTC
. . TRBJ2-1 TRBV2 CASLTAAGQFF TGTGCCAGCCTAACGGCGGCCGGGCAGTTCTTC
. . TRBJ1-4 TRBV15 CATSREDSGNEKLFF TGTGCCACCAGCAGAGAAGACAGCGGGAATGAAAAACTGTTTTTT
. . TRBJ2-5 TRBV10-3 CAISEPTLAGKETQYF TGTGCCATCAGTGAGCCAACCCTGGCGGGGAAGGAGACCCAGTACTTC
. . TRBJ2-7 TRBV10-2 CASSSGGYGSYEQYF TGCGCCAGCAGCTCGGGTGGCTATGGCTCCTACGAGCAGTACTTC
. . TRBJ2-7 TRBV2 CASNPGSYEQYF TGTGCCAGCAATCCTGGGAGTTACGAGCAGTACTTC
TRBD1 . TRBJ1-6 TRBV19 CASKRQGYSPLHF TGTGCCAGTAAGCGACAGGGGTATTCACCCCTCCACTTT
TRBD1 . TRBJ2-6 TRBV10-3 CAISDLTGGEPGANVLTF TGTGCCATCAGTGACTTGACAGGGGGAGAGCCTGGGGCCAACGTCCTGACTTTC
. . TRBJ2-3 TRBV20-1 CSAGPLRLRTDTQYF TGCAGTGCTGGCCCCTTGCGCCTCCGCACAGATACGCAGTATTTT
. . TRBJ2-7 TRBV25-1 CASSLGQNYEQYF TGTGCCAGCAGCTTAGGCCAGAACTACGAGCAGTACTTC
TRBD2 . TRBJ2-7 TRBV5-1 CASSPTTSAYEQYF TGCGCCAGCAGCCCCACGACTAGCGCCTACGAGCAGTACTTC
. . TRBJ2-1 TRBV19 CASSISGGLYGEQFF TGTGCCAGTAGTATATCGGGGGGCCTCTATGGTGAGCAGTTCTTC
TRBD1 few TRBJ2-1 TRBV6-5 CASRTGTGESNEQFF TGTGCCAGCAGAACCGGGACAGGGGAGTCGAATGAGCAGTTCTTC
TRBD2 few TRBJ2-1 TRBV25-1 CASSEWEGRVAYNEQFF TGTGCCAGCAGTGAATGGGAAGGGAGGGTGGCCTACAATGAGCAGTTCTTC
. . TRBJ1-1 TRBV7-9 CASRPIRAEAFF TGTGCCAGCAGGCCTATTAGGGCTGAAGCTTTCTTT
. many TRBJ2-7 TRBV20-1 CSCGGQHEQYF TGCAGTTGCGGGGGACAACACGAGCAGTACTTC
. . TRBJ2-7 TRBV25-1 CASSATLYEQYF TGTGCCAGCAGTGCCACTCTCTACGAGCAGTACTTC
. . TRBJ1-5 TRBV2 CASSDRDQPQHF TGTGCCAGCAGTGACAGGGATCAGCCCCAGCATTTT
. . TRBJ1-6 TRBV20-1 CSARSLDRDNSPLHF TGCAGTGCTAGATCCTTGGACAGAGATAATTCACCCCTCCACTTT
TRBD1 many TRBJ1-2 TRBV6-5 CASSSGQASNYGYTF TGTGCCAGCAGTTCCGGACAGGCCTCCAACTATGGCTACACCTTC
TRBD1 few TRBJ2-1 TRBV7-9 CASTLGRTGINEQFF TGTGCCAGCACCCTTGGGCGGACAGGGATCAATGAGCAGTTCTTC
. . TRBJ2-7 TRBV7-2 CASSLSQGSYSEQYF TGTGCCAGCAGCTTATCACAGGGTTCTTACTCCGAGCAGTACTTC
. . TRBJ2-3 TRBV20-1 CSGHFTDTQYF TGCAGTGGACACTTCACAGATACGCAGTATTTT
TRBD1 . TRBJ2-1 TRBV7-6 CASSTRGQGNGNEQFF TGTGCCAGCAGCACCCGGGGACAGGGGAATGGCAATGAGCAGTTCTTC
. . TRBJ2-5 TRBV10-3 CAISDGVVETQYF TGTGCCATCAGTGATGGAGTGGTGGAGACCCAGTACTTC
TRBD2 many TRBJ2-5 TRBV20-1 CSARAERGVAGAETQYF TGCAGTGCTAGAGCAGAGCGTGGGGTAGCGGGGGCGGAGACCCAGTACTTC
TRBD2 many TRBJ2-5 TRBV5-6 CASSLAGSLAGTQYF TGTGCCAGCAGCTTGGCGGGGAGTCTAGCGGGGACCCAGTACTTC
. . TRBJ1-1 TRBV20-1 CSARDGQLNTEAFF TGCAGTGCTAGAGATGGACAGCTGAACACTGAAGCTTTCTTT
TRBD1 . TRBJ1-1 TRBV18 CASSPRTTGGENTEAFF TGTGCCAGCTCACCACGGACGACAGGGGGTGAGAACACTGAAGCTTTCTTT
. many TRBJ1-6 TRBV15 CATSSGQTVTYSYNSPLHF TGTGCCACCAGCAGTGGTCAGACAGTTACCTACTCCTATAATTCACCCCTCCACTTT
. . TRBJ2-2 TRBV20-1 CSARMAGYETGELFF TGCAGTGCTAGAATGGCAGGGTACGAGACCGGGGAGCTGTTTTTT
TRBD1 many TRBJ2-7 TRBV6-6 CASSGQGHSYEQYF TGTGCCAGCAGTGGACAGGGCCACTCCTACGAGCAGTACTTC
TRBD2 . TRBJ2-5 TRBV7-2 CASSPTAGVHETQYF TGTGCCAGCAGCCCCACCGCGGGGGTTCATGAGACCCAGTACTTC
TRBD1 . TRBJ2-7 TRBV7-8 CASSSQYRDSYEQYF TGTGCCAGCAGCTCCCAATACCGGGACAGCTACGAGCAGTACTTC
TRBD2 . TRBJ2-3 TRBV5-8 CASSSRAGGFADTQYF TGTGCCAGCAGCTCCCGTGCGGGGGGCTTCGCAGATACGCAGTATTTT
TRBD2 many TRBJ2-2 TRBV5-6 CASSVGGFDTGELFF TGTGCCAGCAGTGTGGGAGGGTTCGACACCGGGGAGCTGTTTTTT
. few TRBJ2-6 TRBV7-8 CASSLSSTLWSANVLTF TGTGCCAGCAGCTTAAGTTCAACGCTCTGGTCGGCCAACGTCCTGACTTTC
. . TRBJ2-7 TRBV9 CASSQSDTVYEQYF TGTGCCAGCAGCCAATCAGACACGGTCTACGAGCAGTACTTC
. . TRBJ2-7 TRBV7-9 CASVRLVPYEQYF TGTGCCAGCGTGCGACTAGTCCCCTACGAGCAGTACTTC
. many TRBJ2-7 TRBV7-2 CASSPHHGSGGEQYF TGTGCCAGCAGCCCGCACCACGGTAGTGGCGGCGAGCAGTACTTC
. . TRBJ2-5 TRBV20-1 CSADRMGEPETQYF TGCAGTGCCGATAGGATGGGGGAGCCGGAGACCCAGTACTTC
. . TRBJ2-5 TRBV4-2 CASSQVSWQSLMGTQYF TGTGCCAGCAGCCAAGTCAGTTGGCAGTCCTTAATGGGGACCCAGTACTTC
. once TRBJ1-2 TRBV9 CASSVVDIAYGYTF TGTGCCAGCAGCGTAGTTGACATAGCGTATGGCTACACCTTC
. . TRBJ1-1 TRBV15 CATSRDHGSEAFF TGTGCCACCAGCAGAGATCACGGCAGTGAAGCTTTCTTT
TRBD2 many TRBJ2-1 TRBV2 CASSEAGEGRLTSSYNEQFF TGTGCCAGCAGTGAAGCGGGGGAGGGGCGCCTAACGAGCTCCTACAATGAGCAGTTCTTC
. . TRBJ2-1 TRBV7-6 CASSHPMRGGFNEQFF TGTGCCAGCAGTCATCCCATGCGGGGCGGTTTCAATGAGCAGTTCTTC